What follows are 16 T cell receptor beta chains derived from one specimen sequenced in a study of cytotoxic CD8 clonotypes in ibrutinib-treated CLL. Clones were sequenced by immunoSEQ multiplex PCR, and TCRdb holds only the in-frame ones, with some missing. The sample has around 330,000 clones; 67% are singletons. The sample here was PBMCs, taken after 36 months of ibrutinib treatment. These receptors all stem from a human donor with chronic lymphocytic leukemia.

The chain uses TRBV28 and TRBJ2-7; D remains ambiguous. The germline V and J ends were trimmed by 4 bases and 5 bases, with 9 bases remaining between them. There are 12 residues in the CDR3. Germline CDR1 MDHEN, CDR2 SYDVKM. CDR3: CASSSLRNEQYF. The CDR3, as DNA: TGTGCCAGCAGTTCCCTACGGAACGAGCAGTACTTC.

The rearrangement links TRBV19 to TRBJ2-3; TRBD2 is a possible D gene (6 bases). The CDR3 sequence is 15 residues long. With 3 bases removed from V and 8 bases from J, the gap between germline ends came to 18 bases. Germline values: CDR1 LNHDA, CDR2 SQIVND (reference sequence). Here the CDR3 DNA reads TGTGCCAGTAGTATGAGGTCGGGGGATGGGGGTACGCAGTATTTT. Its translation: CASSMRSGDGGTQYF.

The V call is TRBV15, the J call TRBJ2-4; no reliable D call. This CDR3 is 16 amino acids long. Germline-derived CDR1 and CDR2 are LNHNV and YYDKDF (reference sequence). V was clipped by 0 bases and J by 0 bases, with 9 bases between them. CDR3 coding DNA: TGTGCCACCAGCAGAGATCGCGGTCTAGCCAAAAACATTCAGTACTTC. Translated, it gives CATSRDRGLAKNIQYF.

J is TRBJ1-1 and V is TRBV7-2; no firm D call. Germline V lookup: CDR1 SGHTA, CDR2 FQGNSA. V dropped 5 bases and J dropped 0 bases, with 13 bases sitting between them. This CDR3 contains 15 residues. The CDR3 sequence: CASSEGGTMNTEAFF. The CDR3 region has the DNA TGTGCCAGCAGCGAAGGAGGTACCATGAACACTGAAGCTTTCTTT.

This clone was counted between two and nine times. The CDR3 region is CASGVGYEQYF. As DNA, the CDR3 is TGTGCCAGTGGGGTAGGCTACGAGCAGTACTTC. V gene TRBV7-9 combines with J gene TRBJ2-7; no clear D gene. Trimming left V 9 bases short and J 3 bases short, with 9 bases between. Germline V gene sequence: CDR1 SEHNR, CDR2 FQNEAQ (reference sequence). This CDR3 spans 11 amino acids. Full variable domain (outside the CDR3, taken from reference TRBV7-9 and TRBJ2-7): DTGVSQNPRHKITKRGQNVTFRCDPISEHNRLYWYRQTLGQGPEFLTYFQNEAQLEKSRLLSDRFSAERPKGSFSTLEIQRTEQGDSAMYLCASGVGYEQYFGPGTRLTVT.

The chain joins TRBV10-2 to TRBJ2-2; 8 nucleotides agree with TRBD2. With 7 bases clipped from V and 4 bases from J, the junction kept 2 bases outside the gene matches. Germline CDR1 reads WSHSY; CDR2 reads SAAADI. CDR3 length equals 13 residues. CDR3 coding DNA: TGCGCCAGCACGGCGGGGGGCACCGGGGAGCTGTTTTTT. Translating gives CASTAGGTGELFF.

The chain carries TRBV4-3 and TRBJ2-2; no definite D call. Germline CDR1 LGHNA, CDR2 YSLEER. V shed 2 bases and J shed 6 bases, with 13 bases lying between them. CDR3 length equals 15 residues. In DNA form, the CDR3 reads TGCGCCAGCAGCCAAATGCTGAACGTCGCCGGGGAGCTGTTTTTT. Amino acid sequence: CASSQMLNVAGELFF.

This chain uses TRBV5-1 with TRBJ1-6; 8 bases are shared with TRBD1. There are 18 residues in the CDR3. V lost 0 bases to trimming and J lost 9 bases; unmatched junction nucleotides: 14. From germline, CDR1 is SGHRS and CDR2 YFSETQ. The CDR3 coding sequence is TGCGCCAGCAGCTTGGACCCAGGGGGCTCGTTCCTGGGTTCACCCCTCCACTTT. It codes for CASSLDPGGSFLGSPLHF.

Here the CDR3 reads CSVLGSGGEGLYEQYF. The CDR3 DNA follows: TGCAGCGTCCTGGGCTCAGGGGGGGAGGGCCTCTACGAGCAGTACTTC. This chain joins TRBV29-1 and TRBJ2-7; D may correspond to TRBD1 or TRBD2 (7 bases each). This CDR3 comprises 16 residues. Germline V gene lookup returns CDR1 SQVTM and CDR2 ANQGSEA. The V end was cut by 6 bases, the J end by 3 bases, with 24 bases between.

V is TRBV27 and J is TRBJ2-3, with unresolved D. CDR1 is MNHEY and CDR2 is SMNVEV in the germline V gene (reference sequence). With 3 bases removed from V and 3 bases from J, the gap between germline ends came to 10 bases. The CDR3 totals 14 residues. The DNA of the CDR3 is TGTGCCAGCAGTTTCCGAACTGGGACAGATACGCAGTATTTT. As protein: CASSFRTGTDTQYF.

This clone has only a few counts. This chain links TRBV5-4 with TRBJ1-1; D gene ambiguous. Germline V gene lookup returns CDR1 SGHNT and CDR2 YYREEE (reference sequence). V lost 4 bases and J lost 6, with 10 bases in between. The CDR3 runs 12 residues. The CDR3 here is CASSRSEAEAFF. In nucleotides, the CDR3 is TGTGCCAGCAGCCGTTCGGAGGCTGAAGCTTTCTTT.

The rearrangement joins TRBV19 to TRBJ1-5; 11 positions agree with TRBD1. The V segment lost 7 bases and the J segment 7 bases; nucleotides outside the gene matches: 9. The length of the CDR3 is 15 residues. Germline V CDR1 and CDR2: LNHDA, SQIVND (reference sequence). CDR3 sequence: CASKVDRGREQPQHF. The CDR3 bases are TGTGCCAGTAAGGTGGACAGGGGGCGCGAACAGCCCCAGCATTTT.

The chain is built from TRBV14 and TRBJ1-6; no reliable D call. This CDR3 contains 12 residues. Germline assignment: CDR1 SGHDN and CDR2 FVKESK. V dropped 0 bases and J dropped 16 bases, with 10 bases sitting between them. CDR3 nucleotide sequence: TGTGCCAGCAGCCAAGATGGGTGGAGACTCCACTTT. It codes for CASSQDGWRLHF.

The gene calls are TRBV28 and TRBJ2-1, with TRBD1 matching 7 bases. Germline assignment: CDR1 MDHEN and CDR2 SYDVKM. CDR3 length: 15 residues. Trimming at V came to 6 bases and at J to 5 bases, leaving 10 bases not matched to a gene. In nucleotides, the CDR3 is TGTGCCAGCAGCCCCACAGGGGCATGGGACAATGAGCAGTTCTTC. The encoded protein is CASSPTGAWDNEQFF.

The chain couples TRBV29-1 to TRBJ1-2, with TRBD1 matching 8 bases. The CDR3 consists of 14 residues. V trimming: 7 bases; J trimming: 2 bases; junction bases outside the gene matches: 9. The germline CDR1 and CDR2 sequences are SQVTM and ANQGSEA. CDR3 in amino acids: CSATPGQANYGYTF. The CDR3 coding sequence is TGCAGCGCAACCCCGGGACAGGCGAACTATGGCTACACCTTC.

The rearrangement links TRBV5-1 to TRBJ2-7, with D possibly being TRBD1 (6 bases). This CDR3 has 15 amino acids. V lost 1 base to trimming and J lost 7 bases, with 18 bases between them. The germline CDR1 and CDR2 sequences are SGHRS and YFSETQ. The CDR3 DNA sequence: TGCGCCAGCAGCTTGTCCGCGACAGGTATATATGAGCAGTACTTC. Translating gives CASSLSATGIYEQYF.